The T cell receptor beta chain described here comes from a study of technical replicates of blood from a handful of donors. Data came from immunoSEQ multiplex PCR; TCRdb stores just in-frame clones and leaves some out. Of tens of thousands of clones in the sample, 80% to 95% were seen once. After removal of 2 bases from V and 5 bases from J, the junction contained 12 bases not matched to a gene. The germline gives CDR1 MDHEN, CDR2 SYDVKM. This CDR3 comprises 17 residues. This TCR derives from a human donor in good health. J is TRBJ1-1 and V is TRBV28; 9 nucleotides line up with TRBD1. What was sequenced was T cells isolated from PBMCs. The CDR3 loop is CASSLPRDRVILTEAFF. CDR3 in DNA: TGTGCCAGCAGTTTACCCCGGGACAGGGTGATACTAACTGAAGCTTTCTTT.